The 6 T cell receptor beta chains in this list originate from one sample, sequenced in a study of blood T cells in healthy people across ages. Then a second PCR, running about 7 to 11 cycles, was carried out with a sample-barcoded 5' primer and a J-beta primer mix. TCRdb itself ran the 5' RACE reads through MiXCR, one entry per CDR3 protein. This table has roughly 1.9 million distinct CDR3 sequences, approximately 40% appearing once. Sequenced: blood. The receptors stem from a human donor in good health.

The chain combines TRBV20-1 with TRBJ2-3, with 10 bases fitting TRBD2. The germline gives CDR1 DFQATT, CDR2 SNEGSKA (reference sequence). After removal of 8 bases from V and 4 bases from J, the junction contained 9 bases not matched to a gene. The CDR3 runs 14 residues. CDR3 in DNA: TGCAGTAAAAAACTAGCGGGAAACTCAGATACGCAGTATTTT. As protein: CSKKLAGNSDTQYF.

This chain connects TRBV20-1 to TRBJ1-5; D is possibly TRBD1 (6 bases). Looked up from germline, CDR1 is DFQATT and CDR2 is SNEGSKA (reference sequence). With 5 bases removed from V and 1 base from J, the gap between germline ends came to 15 bases. There are 15 residues in the CDR3. The CDR3 DNA reads TGCAGTGCTCCCAGCCCAGGGGAGAGCAATCAGCCCCAGCATTTT. Its protein is CSAPSPGESNQPQHF.

The sample holds a few counts of this clonotype. Germline is not matched at one junction end, which may reflect a read error. The CDR3 spells CAGSSGTSRQTQYF. CDR3 in DNA: TGTGCCGGCAGCTCGGGGACTAGTAGGCAGACCCAGTACTTC. The rearrangement uses TRBV28 and TRBJ2-5, with TRBD2 matching 8 bases. The CDR3 consists of 14 residues. Germline V gene sequence: CDR1 MDHEN, CDR2 SYDVKM.

V and J are TRBV9 and TRBJ2-7; D remains unclear. There are 16 residues in the CDR3. Trimming removed 1 base at V and 1 base at J, with 15 bases between. Germline loops: CDR1 SGDLS, CDR2 YYNGEE. CDR3 nucleotides: TGTGCCAGCAGCGTAACTTCAGCTTTTACGTCCTACGAGCAGTACTTC. As protein: CASSVTSAFTSYEQYF.

Comment on this clonotype: Germline and junction disagree at one end, which may indicate a read error. The chain has TRBV20-1 and TRBJ2-1, with 7 bases matching TRBD2. CDR3 length equals 13 residues. Germline CDR1 reads DFQATT; CDR2 reads SNEGSKA (reference sequence). The DNA for the CDR3 is TGCAGTGCTAGCTGGGGGGGGGAAAATGGGCAGTTCTTC. Encoded protein: CSASWGGENGQFF.

This clonotype was counted once. The gene calls are TRBV7-2 and TRBJ2-7, with 9 bases that match TRBD2. The CDR3 is made up of 15 amino acids. The V and J ends lost 2 bases and 2 bases, in that order; junction bases with no gene match: 4. Germline CDR1 SGHTA, CDR2 FQGNSA. The CDR3 DNA reads as TGTGCCAGCAGCTTATGGGGCGGGGGGGCCTACGAGCAGTACTTC. It translates to CASSLWGGGAYEQYF.